A selection of T cell receptor beta chains follows, all from one sample in a study of post-analysis software for immune sequencing data. TCRdb used MiXCR to reprocess the PCR reads, holding one entry per CDR3 protein. The table lists 700,000 to 800,000 distinct CDR3 sequences, roughly 29% of them singletons. The sequencing sample was made of blood. The source of these receptors is a girl aged 5 to 17 with multiple sclerosis. Both conserved end residues are part of each CDR3.

len | j_gene | v_gene | CDR3aa
15 | TRBJ2-7 | TRBV14 | CASSRELAGSYEQYF
13 | TRBJ2-7 | TRBV3-1 | CASSRGQTYEQYF
15 | TRBJ2-1 | TRBV15 | CATSRESRGSSVQFF
15 | TRBJ1-5 | TRBV6-4 | CASSATGHSNQPQHF
13 | TRBJ2-5 | TRBV27 | CASSFDRYQAQYF
13 | TRBJ2-4 | TRBV20-1 | CSASLDSGDIQYF
15 | TRBJ2-7 | TRBV4-3 | CASSQDWDGIYEQYF
14 | TRBJ2-3 | TRBV9 | CASEPLDRTDTQYF
14 | TRBJ2-7 | TRBV28 | CASSFRTASYEQYF
14 | TRBJ1-2 | TRBV25-1 | CASSERVEIRGYTF
14 | TRBJ1-2 | TRBV5-1 | CASSLSGVLDGYTF
14 | TRBJ1-2 | TRBV29-1 | CSVGGATQNYGYTF
15 | TRBJ2-7 | TRBV28 | CASSFEPGASAEQYF
16 | TRBJ2-1 | TRBV9 | CASSPLGATANNEQFF
14 | TRBJ1-4 | TRBV12-3/TRBV12-4 | CASSAGGLNEKLFF
13 | TRBJ2-5 | TRBV4-3 | CASSRGAGETQYF
16 | TRBJ1-4 | TRBV5-5 | CASSLGSQTTNEKLFF
14 | TRBJ1-1 | TRBV10-3 | CAISDLTGNTEAFF
14 | TRBJ1-1 | TRBV12-3/TRBV12-4 | CASSLRAGDTEAFF
12 | TRBJ2-7 | TRBV27 | CASSSGHGKQYF
13 | TRBJ2-4 | TRBV20-1 | CSAVLAVKNIQYF
17 | TRBJ2-1 | TRBV20-1 | CSARPSGSVSSYNEQFF
15 | TRBJ2-1 | TRBV5-1 | CASSEGQATTNEQFF
14 | - | TRBV3-1 | CASSQDRALYEQYF
18 | TRBJ2-1 | TRBV7-9 | CASSLVAIGSRLRNEQFF
15 | - | TRBV7-3 | CASSPGLAIIYEQYF
14 | TRBJ1-5 | TRBV5-5 | CASSLDRLNQPQHF
15 | TRBJ2-7 | TRBV20-1 | CSARGFGTEVYEQYF
14 | TRBJ1-2 | TRBV5-6 | CTSSRQGVGYGYTF